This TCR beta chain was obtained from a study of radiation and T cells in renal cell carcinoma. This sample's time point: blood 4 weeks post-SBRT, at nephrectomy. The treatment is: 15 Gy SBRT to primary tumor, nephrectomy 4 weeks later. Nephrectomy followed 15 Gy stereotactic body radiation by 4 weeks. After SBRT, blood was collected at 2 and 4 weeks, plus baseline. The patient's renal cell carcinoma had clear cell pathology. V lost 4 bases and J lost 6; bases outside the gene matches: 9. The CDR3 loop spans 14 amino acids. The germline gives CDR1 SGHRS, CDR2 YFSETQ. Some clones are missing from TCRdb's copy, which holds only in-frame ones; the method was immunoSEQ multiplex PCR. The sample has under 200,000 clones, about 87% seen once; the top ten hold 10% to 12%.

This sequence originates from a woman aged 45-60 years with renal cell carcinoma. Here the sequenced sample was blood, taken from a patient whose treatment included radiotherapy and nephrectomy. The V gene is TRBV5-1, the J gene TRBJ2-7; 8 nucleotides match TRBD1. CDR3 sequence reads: CASSVSGTGVEQYF. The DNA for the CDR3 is TGCGCCAGCAGCGTTTCCGGGACAGGCGTCGAGCAGTACTTC.